This TCR beta chain was captured in a study of T cells in Graves' hyperthyroidism and ophthalmopathy. Exclusion followed for patients with uncontrolled infection, other autoimmune disease, pregnancy or lactation. Amplified regions were TCR beta CDR3 sequences from RNA transcripts. HTBI primers drove first-round RT-PCR of the TCR CDR3. TCRdb itself ran the multiplex PCR reads through MiXCR, one entry per CDR3 protein. The table shows hundreds of thousands of distinct CDR3 sequences, with 40% to 55% occurring only once. The V and J ends lost 3 bases and 5 bases respectively, with 14 bases between them. The CDR3 loop spans 13 amino acids. Per germline, CDR1 DFQATT and CDR2 SNEGSKA (reference sequence).

The receptor comes from an adult man with Graves' disease, either hyperthyroidism or ophthalmopathy (not recorded which). The sample was peripheral blood or thyroid tissue (not recorded which). The chain carries TRBV20-1 and TRBJ2-7; no reliable D call. The CDR3 spells CSASTTNVHEQYF. In DNA, the CDR3 is TGCAGTGCTAGCACCACTAACGTCCACGAGCAGTACTTC.